The TCR beta chain described here comes from a study of glioma-infiltrating T cells after dendritic cell vaccination. Study outcomes and limitations: Survival was not directly related to TCR clonality in these patients.

Of note for this clone: The antigen is not known.

Specified time point: after dendritic cell vaccination, including at tumor progression/relapse. Libraries were prepared by immunoSEQ multiplex PCR; TCRdb keeps only in-frame clonotypes and omits some of them. The sample holds 85,000 to 100,000 clones, 65% to 85% seen once. The sample was blood, taken after dendritic cell vaccination. This sequence was found in a human donor with glioblastoma.

The CDR3 region is CASSLIGDWGNTIYF. The CDR3 DNA reads as TGCGCCAGCAGCTTGATCGGGGATTGGGGAAACACCATATATTTT. The chain combines TRBV5-1 with TRBJ1-3; no reliable D call. Germline V gene data show CDR1 as SGHRS and CDR2 as YFSETQ. The CDR3 loop spans 15 amino acids. V was pared by 1 base and J by 4 bases, with 12 bases between.